This entry describes one T cell receptor beta chain. V shed 0 bases and J shed 5 bases, with 12 bases lying between them. This CDR3 is built from 15 residues. Germline assignment: CDR1 SGHDT and CDR2 YYEEEE. The record originates from a study of blood T cell repertoires in COVID-19. Some clones are missing from TCRdb's copy, which holds only in-frame ones; the method was immunoSEQ multiplex PCR. The table has 110,000 to 150,000 clones, 80% seen once. The genes are TRBV5-6 and TRBJ1-5, with unresolved D. The receptor's source is a woman aged 50 to 65 with acute or convalescent COVID-19. Sequenced sample: peripheral blood. CDR3 amino acids: CASSLAKWRDQPQHF. The CDR3 DNA sequence: TGTGCCAGCAGCTTGGCCAAATGGCGGGATCAGCCCCAGCATTTT.